These T cell receptor beta chains were read from a single sample in a study of control samples from healthy donors and cancer patients. Sequenced by immunoSEQ multiplex PCR; TCRdb stores in-frame clones only, minus some. In the table there are roughly 220,000 clones, around 94% of which are singletons. The material sequenced was blood. These receptors all come from a man aged 45-65 years in good health. Each CDR3 is given without its conserved first and last residue. Size tells how often a clone was seen (once, few, many) or the class of an expanded clone, and some rows leave it out.

TRBV5-6	NA	ASSFGTLSTEAF
TRBV6-5	NA	ASILIANTGELF
TRBV6-1	NA	ASSDPGGLGNQPQH
TRBV27	NA	ASSLSRANSPLH
TRBV5-4	NA	ASSLGLAGAAYEQY
TRBV28	once	ASTRQGPNEKLF
TRBV5-4	NA	ASSPLSGLNYGYT
TRBV19	NA	ASSITHRQETQY
TRBV7-2	NA	ASSLLGPEETQY
TRBV19	NA	ASNRQAHLNTEAF
TRBV7-2	NA	ASSPFRRGRSYEQY
TRBV5-8	NA	ASSDWTVDAGELF
TRBV5-6	NA	ASSPQRVGYT
TRBV2	NA	ASRVGQTSYGYT
TRBV19	NA	ASTAGDRQPQH
TRBV19	NA	ASSIGQAYEQY
TRBV7-2	NA	ASSPESPNYGYT
TRBV3-1/TRBV3-2	NA	ASSQAGGPSYEQY
TRBV5-1	NA	ASSLIGGESPLH
TRBV28	once	ASSFGTNSYGYT
TRBV18	NA	ASSPPIREAGYT
TRBV3-1/TRBV3-2	NA	ASSQEGGQYGYT
TRBV7-2	NA	ASSLYSSGDGTQY
TRBV5-4	NA	ASSARDPITYGYT
TRBV6-6	NA	ASSLIGGNTGELF
TRBV7-2	NA	ASSPGGGLDEKLF
TRBV24-1	NA	ATSDYRTTNEKLF